One sample yielded the 22 T cell receptor beta chains listed below, sequenced in a study of blood T cell repertoires in COVID-19. TCRdb's copy holds only in-frame clones and misses some; the assay was immunoSEQ multiplex PCR. Here the sample spans about 140,000 clones, around 84% being singletons. The sequenced sample was peripheral blood. Receptors were obtained from an older woman with acute or convalescent COVID-19.

The J gene is TRBJ2-1, the V gene TRBV5-1; tentative D call: TRBD2 (5 bases). V was pared by 5 bases and J by 2 bases, with 14 bases between. The germline CDR1 and CDR2 sequences are SGHRS and YFSETQ. The CDR3 is 15 residues long. In DNA, the CDR3 is TGCGCCAGCAGGTCGGACTCTACGGCCTACAATGAGCAGTTCTTC. Its translation: CASRSDSTAYNEQFF.

The V gene is TRBV11-2, the J gene TRBJ2-1, with D maybe TRBD2 (6 bases). Germline CDR1 SGHAT, CDR2 FQNNGV. CDR3 size: 14 residues. Trimming took 4 bases from V and 8 from J, leaving 15 bases between them. The CDR3 protein is CASSSLGGLDEQFF. The CDR3 DNA is TGTGCCAGCAGCTCGCTGGGGGGACTGGATGAGCAGTTCTTC.

The count of this clone is one. V and J are TRBV12-3 or TRBV12-4 and TRBJ1-1; D gene uncertain. The CDR3 spans 12 residues. Trimming stripped 2 bases from V and 6 bases from J, with 7 bases between. This chain's CDR3 is CASSLRGSEAFF. As DNA, the CDR3 is TGTGCCAGCAGTTTAAGAGGGTCTGAAGCTTTCTTT.

The chain combines TRBV2 with TRBJ1-5; 7 nucleotides agree with TRBD1. The germline CDR1 and CDR2 sequences are SNHLY and FYNNEI. Trimming at V came to 5 bases and at J to 4 bases, leaving 8 bases not matched to a gene. This CDR3 region has 15 residues. CDR3 coding DNA: TGTGCCAGCAGTTCCCCAACAGGGGCGAATCAGCCCCAGCATTTT. Translation: CASSSPTGANQPQHF.

This chain joins TRBV5-6 and TRBJ2-6, with 7 positions matching TRBD2. The CDR3 length is 16 residues. The germline V gene encodes CDR1 SGHDT and CDR2 YYEEEE. V shed 4 bases and J 3 bases; nucleotides not matched to a gene: 7. CDR3 nucleotides: TGTGCCAGCAGCCTCCGCGCTAGCGGTGGGGCCAACGTCCTGACTTTC. Protein: CASSLRASGGANVLTF.

This chain links TRBV5-5 with TRBJ2-1; 11 nucleotides agree with TRBD2. In germline, CDR1 is SGHKS, CDR2 YYEKEE (reference sequence). This CDR3 is built from 17 residues. Trimming at V came to 1 base and at J to 5 bases, leaving 8 bases not matched to a gene. CDR3 sequence: CASSLQVRLAGNNEQFF. CDR3 sequence (DNA): TGTGCCAGCAGCTTGCAGGTTCGACTAGCGGGGAACAATGAGCAGTTCTTC.

This chain links TRBV25-1 with TRBJ1-1; the match to TRBD1 covers 8 bases. This CDR3 region has 15 residues. Germline lookup yields CDR1 MGHDK and CDR2 SYGVNS. The V segment lost 8 bases and the J segment 6 bases; nucleotides outside the gene matches: 14. CDR3 sequence (DNA): TGTGCCAGCCTCTCCCTAGACAGGGGAACGGCTGAAGCTTTCTTT. Its protein is CASLSLDRGTAEAFF.

This chain connects TRBV3-1 (or the pseudogene TRBV3-2) to TRBJ2-5; 11 positions match TRBD2. This CDR3 is built from 19 residues. The junction had 15 bases not matched to a gene; V was cut back by 1 base and J by 5 bases. Germline assignment: CDR1 LGHDT and CDR2 YNNKEL (reference sequence). The CDR3 spells CASSQVRFIAGGPEETQYF. CDR3 nucleotide sequence: TGTGCCAGCAGCCAAGTTAGGTTTATAGCGGGGGGGCCGGAGGAGACCCAGTACTTC.

The rearrangement joins TRBV28 to TRBJ1-1, with D tentatively TRBD1 (5 bases). V was trimmed by 7 bases and J by 3 bases, leaving 15 bases between them. The CDR3 contains 14 residues. Germline CDR1 is MDHEN and CDR2 is SYDVKM. CDR3 region: CASNLKGLHTEAFF. DNA of the CDR3: TGTGCCAGCAATCTTAAGGGGCTTCACACTGAAGCTTTCTTT.

CDR3 coding DNA: TGTGCCAGCTCACCCCCACAGCGGGGAACAGATACGCAGTATTTT. Its protein is CASSPPQRGTDTQYF. This chain uses TRBV18 with TRBJ2-3; TRBD2 aligns across 7 bases. Germline V gene sequence: CDR1 KGHSH, CDR2 LQKENI. Unmatched junction bases numbered 6, after V lost 3 bases and J lost 3 bases. This CDR3 is 15 amino acids long.

This clone has only a few counts. The V call is TRBV7-8, the J call TRBJ1-6; tentative D call: TRBD1 (5 bases). Germline-derived CDR1 and CDR2 are SGHVS and FQNEAQ. V was clipped by 2 bases and J by 5 bases, with 13 bases between them. CDR3 length equals 16 residues. CDR3 in amino acids: CASSLRGLTNNSPLHF. The CDR3 nucleotides read TGTGCCAGCAGCTTAAGGGGCCTTACCAATAATTCACCCCTCCACTTT.

The chain is built from TRBV15 and TRBJ1-6, with 8 bases fitting TRBD1. V lost 6 bases and J lost 6; bases outside the gene matches: 16. CDR1 LNHNV and CDR2 YYDKDF come from the germline V gene (reference sequence). CDR3 size: 18 residues. The CDR3: CATRSWQGASHGNSPLHF. The CDR3 nucleotides read TGTGCCACCAGATCATGGCAGGGGGCGAGTCACGGTAATTCACCCCTCCACTTT.

This clone was recorded once. The gene calls are TRBV5-5 and TRBJ1-6, with D perhaps matching TRBD1 (6 bases). CDR3 length equals 13 residues. The germline V gene encodes CDR1 SGHKS and CDR2 YYEKEE (reference sequence). The V and J ends lost 4 bases and 10 bases respectively, with 12 bases between them. CDR3 DNA: TGTGCCAGCAGCGCACAGGGTAGCTCACCCCTCCACTTT. Residues: CASSAQGSSPLHF.

The chain employs TRBV3-1 (or the pseudogene TRBV3-2) and TRBJ2-5; the match to TRBD1 covers 7 bases. The CDR3 loop spans 15 amino acids. CDR1 is LGHDT and CDR2 is YNNKEL in the germline V gene (reference sequence). J lost 5 bases, V lost 7 bases, and 13 bases had no gene match. CDR3: CASTVNRQGLETQYF. DNA for the CDR3: TGTGCCAGCACCGTTAATAGACAGGGCTTGGAGACCCAGTACTTC.

The chain carries TRBV28 and TRBJ2-7; D gene uncertain. The germline gives CDR1 MDHEN, CDR2 SYDVKM. V was pared by 9 bases and J by 0 bases, with 12 bases between. This CDR3 spans 13 amino acids. CDR3 amino acids: CASLTTSSYEQYF. CDR3 bases: TGTGCCAGTCTTACTACGTCCTCCTACGAGCAGTACTTC.

This clone showed up just once. CDR3 coding DNA: TGTGCCAGCAGCTTAGCCGCCTACACGCAGTATTTT. It is translated as CASSLAAYTQYF. The chain carries TRBV11-3 and TRBJ2-3; no clear D. The germline V gene has CDR1 SGHNT and CDR2 YENEEA. Trimming removed 1 base at V and 9 bases at J, with 8 bases between. The CDR3 spans 12 residues.

The chain links TRBV28 to TRBJ2-7, with TRBD1 identical over 10 bases. CDR3 size: 18 residues. CDR1 MDHEN and CDR2 SYDVKM come from the germline V gene. V lost 7 bases to trimming and J lost 4 bases; unmatched junction nucleotides: 19. In DNA, the CDR3 is TGTGCCAGCAACTTAATCCGGGACAGGGGACCTCCGGAGTACGAGCAGTACTTC. Its protein product is CASNLIRDRGPPEYEQYF.

The chain is built from TRBV2 and TRBJ1-1; D gene unclear. Trimming removed 4 bases from V and 3 bases from J, with 6 bases in between. CDR1 SNHLY and CDR2 FYNNEI come from the germline V gene. The CDR3 is 12 amino acids. DNA for the CDR3: TGTGCCAGCAGTGTGCGGGACACTGAAGCTTTCTTT. Translation gives CASSVRDTEAFF. Variable domain in full (rest from reference TRBV2 and TRBJ1-1): EPEVTQTPSHQVTQMGQEVILRCVPISNHLYFYWYRQILGQKVEFLVSFYNNEISEKSEIFDDQFSVERPDGSNFTLKIRSTKLEDSAMYFCASSVRDTEAFFGQGTRLTVV.

This clone was counted a few times. The chain couples TRBV21-1 to TRBJ2-2; TRBD1 reflects the table's D call only, with no check against the DNA. TRBV21-1 is designated a pseudogene. The CDR3 sequence is 14 residues long. CDR3 amino acids: CASELQGNTGELFF. CDR3 DNA: TGTGCCAGCGAACTACAGGGGAACACCGGGGAGCTGTTTTTT.

This rearrangement joins TRBV27 to TRBJ2-1; 8 bases fit TRBD1. V trimming: 2 bases; J trimming: 8 bases; junction bases outside the gene matches: 5. Germline CDR1 reads MNHEY; CDR2 reads SMNVEV (reference sequence). The CDR3 length is 14 residues. CDR3 residues: CASSLQGAFDEQFF. CDR3 coding DNA: TGTGCCAGCAGTTTACAGGGGGCTTTCGATGAGCAGTTCTTC.

This chain links TRBV6-5 with TRBJ1-5; no firm D call. Germline V gives CDR1 MNHEY, CDR2 SVGAGI. The CDR3 runs to 15 residues. V lost 6 bases and J lost 2, with 14 bases in between. The CDR3, as DNA: TGTGCCAGCAGGCCCCCCGGGCGGGGCAATCAGCCCCAGCATTTT. This translates into CASRPPGRGNQPQHF.

The J gene is TRBJ2-7, the V gene TRBV30; tentative D call: TRBD1 (6 bases). This CDR3 is 12 amino acids long. V lost 4 bases, J lost 3 bases, and 10 bases lay in between. Per germline, CDR1 GTSNPN and CDR2 SVGIG (reference sequence). The DNA for the CDR3 is TGTGCCTGGACTAAAGGGGGCTACGAGCAGTACTTC. This codes for CAWTKGGYEQYF.